The source of this TCR beta chain is a study of T cell clusters in autoimmune cytopenias. In the study overall: The median distinct TRB clonotype count was approximately 2,500 per sample, from a median around 49,000 reads.

This CDR3 has 12 amino acids. The V gene's germline CDR1 is DFQATT and CDR2 SNEGSKA (reference sequence). As for this clonotype: What it recognizes is unknown.

TRB was amplified from around 0.25 ug of peripheral blood genomic DNA per sample. Multiplex touch-down PCR amplified TRB using TRB-A and TRB-B pools in one tube. TCRdb reprocessed the multiplex PCR reads and reports one entry per CDR3 protein, with no DNA. This table lists some 5,900 distinct CDR3 sequences. Notes on the study in general: No cluster-lack signature appeared between secondary cytopenia and chronic lymphocytic leukemia patients, apparently due to lymphoma masking. No experiment has yet validated the function of the T cell clusters defined in silico. Clustering suggested that physiological T cell clusters were missing in primary autoimmune cytopenia patients.

V usage is TRBV20-1 and J usage is TRBJ1-1; TCRdb calls TRBD1, which cannot be checked without DNA. The material sequenced was peripheral blood. This receptor was obtained from a human donor with an autoimmune cytopenia or autoimmune hepatitis (not recorded which). The CDR3 protein is CSARAAAGEAFF.